One and the same sample provided the 2 T cell receptor beta chains below, sequenced in a study of blood T cell repertoires in COVID-19. Assay: immunoSEQ multiplex PCR; the TCRdb copy retains only in-frame clones and omits some. The table records over 400,000 clones, roughly 89% of them present only once. The sequenced sample was peripheral blood. These receptors were collected from a woman aged 50 to 60 with COVID-19, enrolled during active disease.

The table lists this clone with a count of one. The genes are TRBV30 and TRBJ1-1; the D is unclear. Trimming stripped 2 bases from V and 5 bases from J, with 9 bases between. The CDR3 runs to 12 residues. Germline assignment: CDR1 GTSNPN and CDR2 SVGIG (reference sequence). The DNA for the CDR3 is TGTGCCTGGAGTCGGCGGAGGACTGAAGCTTTCTTT. Protein product: CAWSRRRTEAFF. The whole variable domain, remainder taken from reference TRBV30 and TRBJ1-1, is SQTIHQWPATLVQPVGSPLSLECTVEGTSNPNLYWYRQAAGRGLQLLFYSVGIGQISSEVPQNLSASRPQDRQFILSSKKLLLSDSGFYLCAWSRRRTEAFFGQGTRLTVV.

V and J are TRBV30 and TRBJ1-2; possible D gene TRBD1, 6 bases. CDR1 and CDR2 (germline): GTSNPN, SVGIG (reference sequence). Between the trimmed V and J ends, which lost 1 base and 8 bases, there was a span of 17 bases. The CDR3 loop spans 14 amino acids. CDR3 sequence (DNA): TGTGCCTGGAGTGCCCTTCGGGGGGCGGGAGGCTACACCTTC. Amino acid sequence: CAWSALRGAGGYTF. Drawing the rest from reference TRBV30 and TRBJ1-2, the complete variable domain is SQTIHQWPATLVQPVGSPLSLECTVEGTSNPNLYWYRQAAGRGLQLLFYSVGIGQISSEVPQNLSASRPQDRQFILSSKKLLLSDSGFYLCAWSALRGAGGYTFGSGTRLTVV.